The next 23 T cell receptor beta chains were all read from a single sample in a study of Graves' ophthalmopathy and Graves' hyperthyroidism. RNA transcripts were the source from which TCR beta CDR3 regions were amplified. HTBI primers primed a first-round RT-PCR, and a second-round multiplex PCR followed. TCRdb called the multiplex PCR reads again in MiXCR, with one record for every CDR3 protein. The data show 300,000 to 400,000 distinct CDR3 sequences, roughly a sixth seen once. Sample: peripheral blood. The receptors come from an adult man with Graves' ophthalmopathy.

The V call is TRBV2, the J call TRBJ2-2, with TRBD2 as a possible D gene (5 bases). Deletions cut 5 bases from V and 6 bases from J, with 13 bases between. This CDR3 contains 14 residues. CDR1 SNHLY and CDR2 FYNNEI come from the germline V gene. The CDR3 reads CASSLDLAAGELFF. CDR3 DNA sequence: TGTGCCAGCAGTCTCGACCTAGCAGCCGGGGAGCTGTTTTTT. Combining the CDR3 with reference TRBV2 and TRBJ2-2 gives the whole variable domain EPEVTQTPSHQVTQMGQEVILRCVPISNHLYFYWYRQILGQKVEFLVSFYNNEISEKSEIFDDQFSVERPDGSNFTLKIRSTKLEDSAMYFCASSLDLAAGELFFGEGSRLTVL.

Points on this clonotype: A much larger clonotype is one base distant, so this may be a read error. The chain employs TRBV5-1 and TRBJ2-2, with D hard to call. Germline V lookup: CDR1 SGHRS, CDR2 YFSETQ. CDR3 size: 15 residues. The CDR3 DNA sequence: TGCGCCAGCAGCTTGTCGCCAGCGAAAACCGGGGAGCTGTTTTTT. Translated: CASSLSPAKTGELFF.

Many counts were recorded for this clonotype. The J gene is TRBJ1-6, the V gene TRBV3-1; D call uncertain. CDR3 length equals 13 residues. Germline lookup yields CDR1 LGHDT and CDR2 YNNKEL (reference sequence). The CDR3 DNA reads as TGTGCAACGGGCGAGTCAGCTAATTCACCCCTCCACTTT. It yields the protein CATGESANSPLHF.

Notes on this clonotype: This may arise from a read error, as a much more abundant clone is one base away. The J gene is TRBJ1-1, the V gene TRBV20-1, with 7 bases that match TRBD1. Germline values: CDR1 DFQATT, CDR2 SNEGSKA (reference sequence). The CDR3 contains 14 residues. Unmatched junction bases numbered 9, after V lost 2 bases and J lost 6 bases. The CDR3 reads CSARSTGTISEAFF. CDR3 DNA sequence: TGCAGTGCTAGATCGACAGGGACCATCTCTGAAGCTTTCTTT.

The table lists this clonotype with many counts. DNA of the CDR3: TGTGCCAGCAAAAGGATAATAACCGGGGAGCTGTTTTTT. Its translation: CASKRIITGELFF. The gene calls are TRBV28 and TRBJ2-2; D gene uncertain. The germline V gene encodes CDR1 MDHEN and CDR2 SYDVKM. V dropped 7 bases and J dropped 5 bases, with 11 bases sitting between them. The CDR3 extends over 13 amino acids.

This clonotype was seen at least ten times. This chain links TRBV30 with TRBJ2-5; D remains unclear. The V and J ends lost 1 base and 5 bases respectively, with 5 bases between them. The germline CDR1 and CDR2 sequences are GTSNPN and SVGIG (reference sequence). CDR3 length: 11 residues. The CDR3 region is CAWSARETQYF. CDR3 bases: TGTGCCTGGAGTGCCCGGGAGACCCAGTACTTC. Combining the CDR3 with reference TRBV30 and TRBJ2-5 gives the whole variable domain SQTIHQWPATLVQPVGSPLSLECTVEGTSNPNLYWYRQAAGRGLQLLFYSVGIGQISSEVPQNLSASRPQDRQFILSSKKLLLSDSGFYLCAWSARETQYFGPGTRLLVL.

There are many counts of this clonotype. The chain carries TRBV6-5 and TRBJ2-7; D is undetermined. Trimming stripped 5 bases from V and 2 bases from J, with 7 bases between. Germline V CDR1 and CDR2: MNHEY, SVGAGI. The CDR3 runs 12 residues. For the CDR3, the DNA is TGTGCCAGCAGTACTCGACCCTACGAGCAGTACTTC. Protein product: CASSTRPYEQYF.

This clonotype was seen many times. This sequence joins TRBV5-5 and TRBJ2-5; possibly TRBD1 for D (6 bases). Germline loops: CDR1 SGHKS, CDR2 YYEKEE (reference sequence). V shed 4 bases and J shed 2 bases, with 18 bases lying between them. There are 16 residues in the CDR3. CDR3 sequence (DNA): TGTGCCAGCAGCATAGTAGTGGGACAACCGCAAGAGACCCAGTACTTC. As protein: CASSIVVGQPQETQYF.

V gene TRBV30 combines with J gene TRBJ2-7, with D perhaps matching TRBD1 (6 bases). There are 19 residues in the CDR3. With 4 bases removed from V and 4 bases from J, the gap between germline ends came to 32 bases. Germline-derived CDR1 and CDR2 are GTSNPN and SVGIG (reference sequence). The CDR3 loop is CAWISRRAFSSGALYEQYF. CDR3 DNA sequence: TGTGCCTGGATCTCCCGTCGGGCGTTTTCGTCAGGGGCTTTGTACGAGCAGTACTTC.

This clonotype appeared many times. This rearrangement joins TRBV5-1 to TRBJ2-2; 14 nucleotides agree with TRBD2. The CDR3 spans 16 residues. After removal of 1 base from V and 6 bases from J, the junction contained 2 bases not matched to a gene. Germline V gene sequence: CDR1 SGHRS, CDR2 YFSETQ. The DNA for the CDR3 is TGCGCCAGCAGCTTGTGGGGACTAGCGGGAGCCGGGGAGCTGTTTTTT. Translating it yields CASSLWGLAGAGELFF.

The DNA of the CDR3 is TGTGCCAGCAGTTTCGGCAGGGTAGGCTACGAGCAGTACTTC. Amino acid sequence: CASSFGRVGYEQYF. This chain connects TRBV28 to TRBJ2-7, with D possibly being TRBD1 (5 bases). The V gene lost 3 bases and the J gene lost 3 bases, with 12 bases spanning the gap. CDR1 MDHEN and CDR2 SYDVKM come from the germline V gene. The CDR3 extends over 14 amino acids.

The table lists this clonotype with many counts. A read error may explain this, as a much larger clone is one base away. The V and J genes are TRBV30 and TRBJ2-7, with D perhaps matching TRBD1 (5 bases). V lost 2 bases and J lost 5, with 13 bases in between. From germline, CDR1 is GTSNPN and CDR2 SVGIG (reference sequence). There are 13 residues in the CDR3. The CDR3 DNA sequence: TGTGCCTGGAGTAACGCAGGGATCAACGAGCAGTACTTC. It is translated as CAWSNAGINEQYF.

This clonotype was found a few times. The chain combines TRBV12-3 or TRBV12-4 with TRBJ1-1; D gene ambiguous. Trimming took 0 bases from V and 5 from J, leaving 7 bases between them. The length of the CDR3 is 13 residues. The CDR3 coding sequence is TGTGCCAGCAGTTTAGCCTCGTTGACTGAAGCTTTCTTT. It codes for CASSLASLTEAFF.

The sample holds many counts of this clonotype. The chain joins TRBV2 to TRBJ1-6, with D tentatively TRBD1 (5 bases). With 6 bases removed from V and 8 bases from J, the gap between germline ends came to 11 bases. CDR1 is SNHLY, CDR2 FYNNEI, per germline. The CDR3 totals 13 residues. The CDR3 protein is CASRPGQDSPLHF. In DNA form, the CDR3 reads TGTGCCAGCAGACCGGGGCAGGATTCACCCCTCCACTTT.

This clonotype appeared many times. J is TRBJ2-7 and V is TRBV28, with 9 bases aligning to TRBD1. CDR1 MDHEN and CDR2 SYDVKM come from the germline V gene. The CDR3 loop spans 16 amino acids. The J segment lost 2 bases and the V segment lost 4 bases, leaving 9 bases of the junction unmatched. CDR3 nucleotide sequence: TGTGCCAGCAGTTCAATAAGACAGGGGGACGCCTACGAGCAGTACTTC. Translated, it gives CASSSIRQGDAYEQYF.

This clonotype came up many times. The chain combines TRBV27 with TRBJ1-1, with D tentatively TRBD1 (5 bases). The CDR3 is 13 residues long. Germline V gene lookup returns CDR1 MNHEY and CDR2 SMNVEV (reference sequence). Trimming cost V 7 bases and J 3 bases, with 12 bases left between them. The CDR3 region has the DNA TGTGCCAGCATCTCCGCCAGGGACACTGAAGCTTTCTTT. Translation gives CASISARDTEAFF.

This clonotype came up many times. Likely a read error: the CDR3 ends without its conserved phenylalanine or tryptophan. The chain uses TRBV4-3 and TRBJ1-2; the D gene is possibly TRBD1 (6 bases). Germline CDR1 and CDR2: LGHNA and YSLEER. This CDR3 has 14 amino acids. V lost 0 bases, J lost 4 bases, and 9 bases lay in between. The chain's CDR3 is CASSQDRGLYGYTS. The CDR3, as DNA: TGCGCCAGCAGCCAAGATCGGGGGCTCTATGGCTACACCTCC.

The CDR3 loop is CASSQLPQGRNIQYF. The CDR3 nucleotides read TGCGCCAGCAGCCAGCTGCCACAGGGTCGGAACATTCAGTACTTC. The chain joins TRBV4-1 to TRBJ2-4; maybe TRBD1 (6 bases). This CDR3 contains 15 residues. Deletions cut 3 bases from V and 7 bases from J, with 16 bases between. The germline CDR1 and CDR2 sequences are MGHRA and YSYEKL.

This clonotype was seen a handful of times. This chain connects TRBV28 to TRBJ1-5; 7 bases align to TRBD1. CDR1 is MDHEN and CDR2 is SYDVKM in the germline V gene. This CDR3 region has 20 residues. Unmatched junction bases numbered 19, after V lost 3 bases and J lost 2 bases. The chain's CDR3 is CASSFDGVNRGGVRNQPQHF. For the CDR3, the DNA is TGTGCCAGCAGTTTCGACGGGGTGAACAGGGGAGGAGTTCGCAATCAGCCCCAGCATTTT. The entire variable domain, with the rest obtained from reference TRBV28 and TRBJ1-5, is as follows: DVKVTQSSRYLVKRTGEKVFLECVQDMDHENMFWYRQDPGLGLRLIYFSYDVKMKEKGDIPEGYSVSREKKERFSLILESASTNQTSMYLCASSFDGVNRGGVRNQPQHFGDGTRLSIL.

This clonotype was picked up many times. The rearrangement uses TRBV5-1 and TRBJ2-2; a weak D match, TRBD2 (5 bases). Trimming cost V 5 bases and J 1 base, with 12 bases left between them. The V gene's germline CDR1 is SGHRS and CDR2 YFSETQ. The CDR3 sequence is 15 residues long. Here the CDR3 DNA reads TGCGCCAGCAGTCGGGGATTACGGAACACCGGGGAGCTGTTTTTT. This gives the protein CASSRGLRNTGELFF.

This clonotype was picked up many times. CDR3 loop: CSARDQSSYNSPLHF. CDR3 bases: TGCAGTGCTAGGGACCAGAGCTCCTATAATTCACCCCTCCACTTT. The genes are TRBV20-1 and TRBJ1-6; no reliable D call. The CDR3 runs 15 residues. Trimming pared 3 bases from V and 0 bases from J, leaving 9 bases between. Germline V gene sequence: CDR1 DFQATT, CDR2 SNEGSKA (reference sequence).

In its sample, this clonotype was seen many times. The CDR3 DNA follows: TGTGCCAGCAGCTTGGAGGGTAGGGAGGGCTACACCTTC. Protein: CASSLEGREGYTF. The rearrangement uses TRBV5-4 and TRBJ1-2; the D is unclear. Per germline, CDR1 SGHNT and CDR2 YYREEE (reference sequence). The CDR3 sequence is 13 residues long. V dropped 0 bases and J dropped 8 bases, with 11 bases sitting between them.

The J gene is TRBJ2-7, the V gene TRBV15, with D maybe TRBD2 (6 bases). CDR1 is LNHNV and CDR2 is YYDKDF in the germline V gene (reference sequence). CDR3 size: 15 residues. With 1 base removed from V and 2 bases from J, the gap between germline ends came to 12 bases. The CDR3 bases are TGTGCCACCAGCAGAGGAGGGGAGGTCGCCTACGAGCAGTACTTC. This translates into CATSRGGEVAYEQYF.